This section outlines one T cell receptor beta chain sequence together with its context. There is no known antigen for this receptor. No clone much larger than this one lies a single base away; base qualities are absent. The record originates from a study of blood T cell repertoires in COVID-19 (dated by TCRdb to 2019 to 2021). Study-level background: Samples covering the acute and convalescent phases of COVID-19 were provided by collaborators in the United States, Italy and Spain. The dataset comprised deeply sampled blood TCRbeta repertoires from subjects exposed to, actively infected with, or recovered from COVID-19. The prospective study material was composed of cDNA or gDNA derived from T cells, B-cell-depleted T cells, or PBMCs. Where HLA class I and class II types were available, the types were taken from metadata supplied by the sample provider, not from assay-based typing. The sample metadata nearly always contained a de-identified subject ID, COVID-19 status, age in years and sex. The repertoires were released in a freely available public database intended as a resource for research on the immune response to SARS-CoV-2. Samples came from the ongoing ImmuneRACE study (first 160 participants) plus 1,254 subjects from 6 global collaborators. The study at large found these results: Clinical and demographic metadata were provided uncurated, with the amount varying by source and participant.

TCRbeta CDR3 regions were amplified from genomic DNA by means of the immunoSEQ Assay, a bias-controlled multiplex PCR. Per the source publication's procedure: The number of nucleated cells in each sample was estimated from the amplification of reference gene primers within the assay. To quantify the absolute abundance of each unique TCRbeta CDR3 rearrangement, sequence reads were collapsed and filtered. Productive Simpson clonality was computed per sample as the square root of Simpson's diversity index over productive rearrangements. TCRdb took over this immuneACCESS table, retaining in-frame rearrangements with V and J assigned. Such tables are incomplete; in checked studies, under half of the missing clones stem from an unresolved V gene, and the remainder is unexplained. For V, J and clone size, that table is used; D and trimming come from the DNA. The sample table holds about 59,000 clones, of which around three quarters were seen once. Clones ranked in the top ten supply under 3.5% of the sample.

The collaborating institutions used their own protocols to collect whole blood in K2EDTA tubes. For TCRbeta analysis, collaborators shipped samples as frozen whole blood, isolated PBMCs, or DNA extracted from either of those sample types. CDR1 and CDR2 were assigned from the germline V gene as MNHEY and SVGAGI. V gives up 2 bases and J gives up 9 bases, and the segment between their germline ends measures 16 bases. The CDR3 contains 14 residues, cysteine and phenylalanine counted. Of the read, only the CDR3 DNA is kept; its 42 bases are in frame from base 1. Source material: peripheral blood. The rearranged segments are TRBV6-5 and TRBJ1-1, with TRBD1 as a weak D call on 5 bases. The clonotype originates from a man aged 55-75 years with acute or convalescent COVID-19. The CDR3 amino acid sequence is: CASSYGQGRWKAFF. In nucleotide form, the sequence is TGTGCCAGCAGTTACGGGCAGGGCAGGTGGAAAGCTTTCTTT.